This T cell receptor beta chain comes out of a study of OX40 agonist ivuxolimab in advanced cancers. Only in-frame clones appear in the TCRdb table, and some are missing; sequencing was by immunoSEQ multiplex PCR. The table has roughly 74,000 clones, approximately 93% seen once. The CDR3 loop spans 13 amino acids. Germline V gives CDR1 MNHEY, CDR2 SMNVEV (reference sequence). Germline trimming cut 6 bases from V and 6 bases from J; bases unmatched to any gene: 5. The chain employs TRBV27 and TRBJ2-7; 10 bases are shared with TRBD2. The sample here was CD4+ or CD8+ T cells sorted from blood, taken in a trial of the OX40 agonist ivuxolimab. The TCR comes from an adult with an advanced solid tumor such as melanoma, head and neck, liver or kidney cancer. The CDR3 protein is CASRSGLASEQYF. DNA of the CDR3: TGTGCCAGCAGGTCGGGACTAGCGAGCGAGCAGTACTTC.